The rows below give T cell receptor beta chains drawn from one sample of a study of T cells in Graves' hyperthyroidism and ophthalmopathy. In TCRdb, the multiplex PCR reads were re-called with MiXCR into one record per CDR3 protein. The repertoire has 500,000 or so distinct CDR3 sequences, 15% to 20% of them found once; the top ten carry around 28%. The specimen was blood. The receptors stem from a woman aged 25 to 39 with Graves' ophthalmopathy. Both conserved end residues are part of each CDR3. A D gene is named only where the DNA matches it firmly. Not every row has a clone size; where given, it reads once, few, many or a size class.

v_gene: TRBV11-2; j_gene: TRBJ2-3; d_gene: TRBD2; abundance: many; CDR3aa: CASSARTSGLADTQYF; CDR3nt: TGTGCCAGCAGCGCTAGGACTAGCGGCTTGGCAGATACGCAGTATTTT
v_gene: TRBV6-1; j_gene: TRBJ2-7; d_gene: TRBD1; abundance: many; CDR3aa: CASSSTGLYYEQYF; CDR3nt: TGTGCCAGCAGTTCGACAGGGCTTTACTACGAGCAGTACTTC
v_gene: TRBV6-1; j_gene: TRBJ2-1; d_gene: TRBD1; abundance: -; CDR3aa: CASRDRGGYNEQFF; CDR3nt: TGTGCCAGCAGGGACAGGGGGGGGTACAATGAGCAGTTCTTC
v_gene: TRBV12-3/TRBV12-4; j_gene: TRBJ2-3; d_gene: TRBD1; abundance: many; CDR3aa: CASNARQGGTDTQYF; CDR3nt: TGTGCCAGCAACGCGCGACAGGGGGGCACAGATACGCAGTATTTT
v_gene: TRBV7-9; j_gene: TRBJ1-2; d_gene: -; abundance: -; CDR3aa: CASSGRRHYGYTF; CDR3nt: TGTGCCAGCAGTGGGCGGAGGCACTATGGCTACACCTTC
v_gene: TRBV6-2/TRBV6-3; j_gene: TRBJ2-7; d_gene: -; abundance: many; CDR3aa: CASSYRYKKSAEQYF; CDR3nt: TGTGCCAGCAGTTACCGGTACAAGAAGAGTGCCGAGCAGTACTTC
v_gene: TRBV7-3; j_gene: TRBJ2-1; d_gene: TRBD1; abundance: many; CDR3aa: CASSLLPNTGTGFANEQFF; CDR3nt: TGTGCCAGCAGCTTACTCCCGAATACAGGGACAGGTTTCGCCAATGAGCAGTTCTTC
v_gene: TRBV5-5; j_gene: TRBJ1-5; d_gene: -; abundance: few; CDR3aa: CASSLMGGDSNQPQHF; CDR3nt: TGTGCCAGCAGCCTCATGGGCGGGGATAGCAATCAGCCCCAGCATTTT
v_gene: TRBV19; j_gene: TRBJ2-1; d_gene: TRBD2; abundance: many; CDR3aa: CASSIDKSGRANNEQFF; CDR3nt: TGTGCCAGTAGTATAGATAAAAGCGGGAGGGCCAACAATGAGCAGTTCTTC
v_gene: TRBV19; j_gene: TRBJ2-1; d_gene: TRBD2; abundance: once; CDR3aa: CASSFRLAGSYNEQFF; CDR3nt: TGTGCCAGTAGTTTCCGACTAGCGGGATCCTACAATGAGCAGTTCTTC
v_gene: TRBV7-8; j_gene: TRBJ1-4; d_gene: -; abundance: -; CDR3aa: CASSWNPIATNEKLFF; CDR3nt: TGTGCCAGCAGCTGGAATCCGATAGCAACTAATGAAAAACTGTTTTTT
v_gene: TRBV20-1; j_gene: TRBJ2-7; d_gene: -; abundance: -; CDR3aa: CSAISPEYEQYF; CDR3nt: TGCAGTGCTATAAGCCCGGAGTACGAGCAGTACTTC
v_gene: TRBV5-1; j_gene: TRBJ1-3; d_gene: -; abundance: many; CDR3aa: CASSPEDTLSGNTIYF; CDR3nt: TGCGCCAGCAGTCCCGAAGACACCCTCTCTGGAAACACCATATATTTT
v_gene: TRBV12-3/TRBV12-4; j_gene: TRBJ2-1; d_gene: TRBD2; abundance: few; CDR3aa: CASTPSGGYNEQFF; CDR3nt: TGTGCCAGCACGCCTAGCGGAGGGTACAATGAGCAGTTCTTC
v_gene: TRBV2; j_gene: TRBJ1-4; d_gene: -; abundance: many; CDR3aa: CASSGGGFSEKLFF; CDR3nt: TGTGCCAGCAGCGGCGGGGGGTTCAGTGAAAAACTGTTTTTT
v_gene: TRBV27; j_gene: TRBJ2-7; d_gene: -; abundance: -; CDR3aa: CASSLILRPLGQYF; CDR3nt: TGTGCCAGCAGTTTAATTCTGCGCCCGCTCGGGCAGTACTTC
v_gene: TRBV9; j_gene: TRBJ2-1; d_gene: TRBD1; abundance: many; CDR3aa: CASSPGALGGHNEQFF; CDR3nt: TGTGCCAGCAGCCCGGGCGCTTTAGGGGGCCACAATGAGCAGTTCTTC
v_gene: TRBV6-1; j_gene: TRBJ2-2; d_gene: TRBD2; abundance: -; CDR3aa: CASIHTLGLAKTGELFF; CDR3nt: TGTGCCAGCATTCACACTCTAGGACTAGCGAAGACCGGGGAGCTGTTTTTT
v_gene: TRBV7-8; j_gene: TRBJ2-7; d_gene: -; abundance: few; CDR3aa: CASSSPSRGKFEQYF; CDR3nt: TGTGCCAGCAGCTCACCGTCCAGGGGCAAATTTGAGCAGTACTTC
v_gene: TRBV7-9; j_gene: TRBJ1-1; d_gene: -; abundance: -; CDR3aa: CASSLMQNTEAFF; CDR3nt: TGTGCCAGCAGCTTAATGCAGAACACTGAAGCTTTCTTT
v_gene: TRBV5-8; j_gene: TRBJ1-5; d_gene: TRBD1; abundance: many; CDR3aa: CASSLFRLGQGSNQPQHF; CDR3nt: TGTGCCAGCAGCTTGTTTCGCCTCGGACAGGGTAGCAATCAGCCCCAGCATTTT
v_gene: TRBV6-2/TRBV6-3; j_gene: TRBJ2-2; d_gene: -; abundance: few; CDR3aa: CASSPGRSGELFF; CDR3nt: TGTGCCAGCAGCCCCGGGCGCAGCGGGGAGCTGTTTTTT
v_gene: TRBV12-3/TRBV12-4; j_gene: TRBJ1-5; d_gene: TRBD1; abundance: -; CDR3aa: CASSFRTGGSNQPQHF; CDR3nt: TGTGCCAGCAGTTTCCGGACAGGGGGCAGCAATCAGCCCCAGCATTTT
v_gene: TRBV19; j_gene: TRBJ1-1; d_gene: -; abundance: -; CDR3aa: CASRGPVTEAFF; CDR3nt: TGTGCCAGTAGGGGCCCTGTGACTGAAGCTTTCTTT
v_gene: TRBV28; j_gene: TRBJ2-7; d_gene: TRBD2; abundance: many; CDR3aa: CASSSTPGLAGHEQYF; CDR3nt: TGTGCCAGCAGTTCAACTCCGGGACTAGCGGGACACGAGCAGTACTTC
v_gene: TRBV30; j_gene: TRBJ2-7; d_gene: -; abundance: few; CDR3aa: CAWDASTGTEQYF; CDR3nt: TGTGCCTGGGACGCTAGTACGGGAACCGAGCAGTACTTC
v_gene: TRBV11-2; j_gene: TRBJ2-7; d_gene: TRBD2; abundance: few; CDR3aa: CASSSTGWRERVQYF; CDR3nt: TGTGCCAGCAGCTCGACCGGGTGGCGGGAGAGGGTGCAGTACTTC
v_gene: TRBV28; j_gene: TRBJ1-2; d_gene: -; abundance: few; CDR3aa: CASEDPYAGTHYGYTF; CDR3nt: TGTGCCAGCGAGGACCCCTACGCCGGGACACACTATGGCTACACCTTC
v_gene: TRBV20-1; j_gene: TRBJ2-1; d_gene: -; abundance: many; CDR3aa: CSARDRLATYNEQFF; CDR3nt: TGCAGTGCTAGAGATCGGCTAGCGACTTACAATGAGCAGTTCTTC
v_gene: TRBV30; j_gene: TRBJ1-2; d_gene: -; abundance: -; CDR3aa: CAADRPFYGYTF; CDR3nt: TGTGCCGCCGACAGGCCTTTCTATGGCTACACCTTC
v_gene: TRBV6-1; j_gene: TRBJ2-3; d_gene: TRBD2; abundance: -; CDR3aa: CASRRTSGSLTDTQYF; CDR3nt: TGTGCCAGCAGACGAACTAGCGGGAGTTTAACAGATACGCAGTATTTT
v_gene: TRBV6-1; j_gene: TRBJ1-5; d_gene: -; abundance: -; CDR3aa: CASSAWAGERNQPQHF; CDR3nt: TGTGCCAGCAGTGCATGGGCGGGAGAGCGCAATCAGCCCCAGCATTTT
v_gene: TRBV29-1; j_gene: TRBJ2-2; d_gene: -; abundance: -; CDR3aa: CSVDIRNTGELFF; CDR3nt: TGCAGCGTTGATATCCGGAACACCGGGGAGCTGTTTTTT
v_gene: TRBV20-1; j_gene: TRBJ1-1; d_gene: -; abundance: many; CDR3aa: CSARDIVRNTEAFF; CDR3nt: TGCAGTGCTAGAGATATTGTCAGGAACACTGAAGCTTTCTTT
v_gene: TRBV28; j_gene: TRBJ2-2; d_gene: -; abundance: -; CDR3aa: CASSLKWELFF; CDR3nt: TGTGCCAGCAGTTTAAAGTGGGAGCTGTTTTTT
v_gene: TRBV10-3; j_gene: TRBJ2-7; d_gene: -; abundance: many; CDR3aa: CAIASPRGNYEQYF; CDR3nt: TGTGCCATCGCGAGTCCCCGCGGAAACTACGAGCAGTACTTC